The present T cell receptor beta chain was sequenced within a study of shared clonotypes between healthy human individuals. Study details: Plates per donor: three CD4 naive, three CD4 memory, two CD8 naive, one CD8 memory. Findings and limits, study-wide: Shared clonotypes: 4.5% to 6.5% naive CD4, under 4% naive CD8, 2% to 2.5% memory CD4, over 0.3% memory CD8. Across subsets, estimated richness was generally greater for naive than for memory populations. Depth was large, yet rarefaction showed that sorted-subset sequencing was incomplete.

Of note for this clone: The antigen is not known.

Germline CDR1 is SGDLS and CDR2 is YYNGEE. The CDR3 has 13 amino acids. The V end lost 6 bases, the J end lost 0 bases, and 8 bases lay between the germline ends. The assay was immunoSEQ multiplex PCR, and TCRdb's table has in-frame clones only and misses some. Among about 670,000 clones, less than 80% were seen once, and the ten largest hold 1.8%. The chain carries TRBV9 and TRBJ2-3; perhaps TRBD2 as D (5 bases). The material sequenced was memory CD4+ T cells sorted from blood. Stated subset: CD45RA-negative fraction. The clonotype was recovered from a woman in her twenties or thirties in good health. DNA for the CDR3: TGTGCCAGCACCCGGAGGAGCACAGATACGCAGTATTTT. This gives the protein CASTRRSTDTQYF.